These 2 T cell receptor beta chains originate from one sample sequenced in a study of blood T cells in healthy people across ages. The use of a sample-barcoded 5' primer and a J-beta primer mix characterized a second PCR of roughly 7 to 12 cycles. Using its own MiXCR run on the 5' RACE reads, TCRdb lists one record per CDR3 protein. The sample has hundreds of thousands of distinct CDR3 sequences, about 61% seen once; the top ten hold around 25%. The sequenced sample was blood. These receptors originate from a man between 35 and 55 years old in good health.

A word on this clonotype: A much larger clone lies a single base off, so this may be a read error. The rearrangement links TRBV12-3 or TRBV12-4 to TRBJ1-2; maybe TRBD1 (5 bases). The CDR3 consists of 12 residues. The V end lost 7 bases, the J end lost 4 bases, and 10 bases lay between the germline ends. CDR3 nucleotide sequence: TGTGCCAGCACGGGACGGACCTATGGCTACACCTTC. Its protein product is CASTGRTYGYTF.

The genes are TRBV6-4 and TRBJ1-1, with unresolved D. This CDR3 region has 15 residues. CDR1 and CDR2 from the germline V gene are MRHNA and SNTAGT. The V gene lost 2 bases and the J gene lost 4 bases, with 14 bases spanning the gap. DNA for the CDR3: TGTGCCAGCAGTGACCCGACGTTAGGATCCACTGAAGCTTTCTTT. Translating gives CASSDPTLGSTEAFF.